Sequencing of this T cell receptor (beta chain) was carried out in a study of shared clonotypes between healthy human individuals (dated by TCRdb to about 2020). About the study as a whole: Three men and two women, aged 18 to 49 years, made up the cohort. For each donor, three plates each were used for CD4 naive and CD4 memory, two plates were used for CD8 naive, and one plate was used for CD8 memory. To estimate repertoire size and how much clonotypes are shared between individuals, the study performed deep sequencing of blood TCR repertoires from roughly five healthy adults. Libraries were prepared and TCR repertoires were sequenced by different laboratories using diverse techniques, in order to increase sequencing depth and limit assay-specific biases. Between about 0.8 and 9 billion PBMCs per donor were obtained by leukapheresis. Study-level results and caveats: Incomplete sequencing was indicated by rarefaction of sorted-subset datasets, despite the large sequencing depth. Estimated clonotype richness was generally larger for naive than for memory subsets. Higher generation probabilities were observed for clonotypes shared by all four sorted-subset donors than for non-shared clonotypes. Based on pairwise subsampling, the degree of clonotype sharing among donors was expected to be affected by sequencing depth. Sharing across several donors was observed for roughly 5.4% of naive CD4, over 3% of naive CD8, 2% to 2.5% of memory CD4, and roughly 0.43% of memory CD8 clonotypes. Sampling was restricted to blood, and TCR repertoires in tissues likely differ from the TCR repertoires found in blood. The genetic and exposure-history diversity represented was limited by the small number of donors.

CD8 naive samples consisted of CD45RO-negative cells that were positively selected for CCR7, yielding a CD45RA+CCR7+ population without TemRA cells. The donors were healthy, HIV-negative adults who had no recently reported acute infections or vaccinations. Only Caucasian adults living in Nashville, Tennessee, USA were represented among the donors. After blood collection by leukapheresis, PBMCs were isolated using Ficoll-Histopaque density gradient centrifugation and then cryopreserved in the vapor phase of liquid nitrogen. Analytical flow cytometry was used to check the purity and quantity of each magnetically sorted T cell population. From each sorted fraction, genomic DNA was isolated and quantified by UV absorbance on a Nanodrop 2000c. To note about this clone: Its antigen remains unidentified. One base away there is no much larger clone; base qualities are not given.

Using the deep immunoSEQ assay, TCR CDR3 regions were amplified from genomic DNA by multiplex PCR. Genomic DNA extracted from each cell subset was distributed evenly over all wells of several immunoSEQ 96-well plates, and each plate served as one replicate. For sorted subsets, each replicate PCR was loaded with roughly 200 ng genomic DNA, equivalent to about 30,000 T cell genomes. Purified libraries were measured with a Qubit 3.0 fluorometer, size-checked on a Bioanalyzer 2100, and measured again with the KAPA Library Quantification kit. A separate single-read 150-cycle Illumina NextSeq 550 flow cell was used to sequence each immunoSEQ 96-well plate. Regarding the original processing steps: Because the immunoSEQ output included only junctional sequences and no quality scores, the filtering could not be the same as the filtering used for full-length reads. To assign V/J genes and CDR3, sequences were annotated against IMGT germline references using PyIR, a Python wrapper for IgBLAST v1.9. Reads were filtered out if the reads had weak V/J assignments (E-value above 1e-6), no CDR3, stop codons, out-of-frame junctions, or ambiguous translated residues. V3J clonotypes were defined by identical inferred V gene, J gene, and CDR3 amino acid sequence. Percentage overlap between repertoires was computed as shared unique clonotypes divided by the size of the smaller repertoire. Richness of each repertoire was evaluated using RTK rarefaction, the Chao1 estimator, and Recon v2.1 estimates of unobserved clonotypes. OLGA was used to compute generation probabilities for all TCRbeta clonotypes that the gDNA method yielded from a few donors. This immuneACCESS table, as held by TCRdb, lists in-frame sequences with V and J called but not all clones. Of the missing ones, under half trace to an unresolved V gene in checked studies; the others have no known cause. D and trimming come from the DNA, and the V and J calls and clone size come from that table. The table for this sample lists about 2.2 million clones; just under 95% of them were counted only once. In total, the top ten clones hold roughly 1.7% of the sample.

Between the V and J ends, shortened by 0 bases and 5 bases respectively, the junction contains 7 bases. The CDR3 starts with the cysteine, ends with the phenylalanine, and has 13 residues. This entry keeps only the CDR3 DNA: 39 bases, framed from base 1. The CDR1 and CDR2 encoded by the germline V gene are SGHAT and FQNNGV. Source material: naive CD8+ T cells from PBMCs. The sample's cell subset or site label, in plain terms: CD45RA+CCR7+. Recombination joined TRBV11-2 with TRBJ2-5; the D gene lacks a confident call. The sequence derives from a man aged 18 to 30 in good health. Some clones in this sample may be carry-over from other donors' samples. The CDR3 in this case is CASSLDFRETQYF. Read as DNA, the sequence is TGTGCCAGCAGCTTAGATTTTCGGGAGACCCAGTACTTC.